These 29 T cell receptor beta chains share one sample of origin, sequenced in a study of CDR3 diversity in severe acne. A single record per CDR3 protein comes from TCRdb applying MiXCR to the PCR reads. The table lists over 70,000 distinct CDR3 sequences, under 65% of them singletons, with roughly an eighth in the top ten. The sequenced material came from blood. These receptors were collected from a male donor in good health, without acne.

V gene TRBV7-3 combines with J gene TRBJ2-7, with 9 bases lining up with TRBD2. CDR3 size: 17 residues. Per the germline V gene, CDR1 is SGHTA and CDR2 is FQGTGA. The V and J ends lost 6 bases and 5 bases, in that order; junction bases with no gene match: 17. CDR3 sequence: CASSRNNKREDLHEQYF. As DNA, the CDR3 is TGTGCCAGCAGTCGGAATAACAAGCGGGAGGACCTTCACGAGCAGTACTTC.

The chain recombines TRBV5-1 with TRBJ1-2; 7 nucleotides match TRBD1. This CDR3 spans 13 amino acids. Trimming cost V 5 bases and J 3 bases; bases outside gene matches: 4. Germline values: CDR1 SGHRS, CDR2 YFSETQ. CDR3 protein: CASRPGTDYGYTF. DNA of the CDR3: TGCGCCAGCAGACCCGGGACAGACTATGGCTACACCTTC. Full variable domain (outside the CDR3, taken from reference TRBV5-1 and TRBJ1-2): KAGVTQTPRYLIKTRGQQVTLSCSPISGHRSVSWYQQTPGQGLQFLFEYFSETQRNKGNFPGRFSGRQFSNSRSEMNVSTLELGDSALYLCASRPGTDYGYTFGSGTRLTVV.

This clonotype was seen a few times. In DNA, the CDR3 is TGTGCCAGCAGTGCCGAAGCAGCGCCTAACTATGGCTACACCTTC. Protein: CASSAEAAPNYGYTF. The chain uses TRBV2 and TRBJ1-2; D gene ambiguous. Trimming took off 4 bases at V and 0 bases at J, with 12 bases between the two ends. Germline CDR1 reads SNHLY; CDR2 reads FYNNEI. CDR3 length: 15 residues.

This clonotype showed up just a few times. The gene calls are TRBV7-6 and TRBJ2-2, with D possibly TRBD2 on 5 matching bases. The CDR3 loop spans 14 amino acids. V shed 1 base and J shed 5 bases, with 8 bases lying between them. Germline assignment: CDR1 SGHVS and CDR2 FNYEAQ. CDR3 coding DNA: TGTGCCAGCAGCTTAGTACGGGGAACCGGGGAGCTGTTTTTT. Translation gives CASSLVRGTGELFF.

J is TRBJ1-2 and V is TRBV9; 8 bases are shared with TRBD1. Germline-derived CDR1 and CDR2 are SGDLS and YYNGEE. V lost 0 bases, J lost 8 bases, and 9 bases stayed unmatched. This CDR3 spans 15 amino acids. CDR3 sequence reads: CASSVAPGQGYGYTF. For the CDR3, the DNA is TGTGCCAGCAGCGTAGCTCCCGGACAGGGATACGGCTACACCTTC.

This clonotype was counted ten times or more. The rearrangement uses TRBV4-1 and TRBJ1-5, with 8 nucleotides matching TRBD1. CDR1 is MGHRA, CDR2 YSYEKL, per germline. Unmatched junction bases numbered 9, after V lost 0 bases and J lost 5 bases. CDR3 size: 17 residues. CDR3 sequence: CASSQDGMGDRYQPQHF. The CDR3 region has the DNA TGCGCCAGCAGCCAAGACGGCATGGGGGACAGGTATCAGCCCCAGCATTTT.

The chain employs TRBV20-1 and TRBJ1-6, with 12 bases lining up with TRBD1. The CDR3 extends over 19 amino acids. Looked up from germline, CDR1 is DFQATT and CDR2 is SNEGSKA (reference sequence). The ends lost 1 base at V and 10 bases at J; junction bases unmatched: 17. The CDR3 sequence is CSARAGGTGGAIGYSPLHF. DNA of the CDR3: TGCAGTGCTAGAGCTGGCGGGACAGGGGGCGCAATAGGGTACTCACCCCTCCACTTT.

This clonotype was counted between two and nine times. This chain joins TRBV6-1 and TRBJ1-2; a weak D match, TRBD1 (5 bases). The CDR3 length is 16 residues. Trimming shortened V by 1 base and J by 0 bases, and 12 bases separated the two germline ends. The V gene's germline CDR1 is MNHNS and CDR2 SASEGT. The CDR3 spells CASSEVNMGANYGYTF. CDR3 bases: TGTGCCAGCAGTGAAGTCAATATGGGGGCTAACTATGGCTACACCTTC.

In the case of this clonotype: The germline gene is not matched at one end of the junction; a read error may be the cause. The chain has TRBV20-1 and TRBJ1-2; no reliable D call. The length of the CDR3 is 13 residues. Germline values: CDR1 DFQATT, CDR2 SNEGSKA (reference sequence). The CDR3 sequence: CSARVRTNYGYAF. The CDR3 bases are TGCAGTGCTAGGGTCAGAACTAACTATGGCTACGCCTTC.

About this clonotype: Just one base apart from a much larger clone, this may be a read error. The chain couples TRBV4-1 to TRBJ1-3; no firm D call. The V gene's germline CDR1 is MGHRA and CDR2 YSYEKL. The CDR3 length is 15 residues. CDR3 DNA sequence: TGCGCCAGCAGCCCAACTCAGATCTCTGGAAACACCATACATTTT. It specifies CASSPTQISGNTIHF.

This clonotype has ten or more counts. This chain connects TRBV30 to TRBJ2-7; 7 bases match TRBD2. The germline V gene has CDR1 GTSNPN and CDR2 SVGIG (reference sequence). The CDR3 consists of 12 residues. V gave up 2 bases and J gave up 2 bases; unmatched junction bases: 0. The CDR3 sequence: CAWSRGAYEQYF. The DNA for the CDR3 is TGTGCCTGGAGTCGGGGGGCCTACGAGCAGTACTTC.

The table lists this clonotype with a few counts. The rearrangement uses TRBV7-2 and TRBJ1-2; D uncertain. V was trimmed by 3 bases and J by 5 bases, leaving 10 bases between them. CDR1 and CDR2 (germline): SGHTA, FQGNSA. The CDR3 has 13 residues. CDR3 sequence reads: CASSFQTGYGYTF. The CDR3, as DNA: TGTGCCAGCAGCTTCCAAACCGGATATGGCTACACCTTC.

V gene TRBV6-5 combines with J gene TRBJ2-2; TRBD1 matches 9 bases. In germline, CDR1 is MNHEY, CDR2 SVGAGI. The CDR3 has 21 amino acids. Unmatched junction bases numbered 16, after V lost 2 bases and J lost 0 bases. CDR3 nucleotide sequence: TGTGCCAGCAGTTACCCGGGACAGGGAGGCCTAAACTATTCGAACACCGGGGAGCTGTTTTTT. Residues: CASSYPGQGGLNYSNTGELFF.

Regarding this clonotype: Germline is not matched at one junction end, which may reflect a read error. The V and J genes are TRBV5-4 and TRBJ2-1; 7 positions agree with TRBD1. The germline CDR1 and CDR2 sequences are SGHNT and YYREEE (reference sequence). The CDR3 sequence is 14 residues long. The chain's CDR3 is CASSLGTAYNQQFF. The CDR3 region has the DNA TGTGCCAGCAGCTTAGGGACAGCATACAATCAGCAGTTCTTC. Using reference TRBV5-4 and TRBJ2-1 for the parts outside the CDR3, the full variable domain is ETGVTQSPTHLIKTRGQQVTLRCSSQSGHNTVSWYQQALGQGPQFIFQYYREEENGRGNFPPRFSGLQFPNYSSELNVNALELDDSALYLCASSLGTAYNQQFFGPGTRLTVL.

The chain has TRBV20-1 and TRBJ1-1; perhaps TRBD1 as D (6 bases). Trimming left V 6 bases short and J 5 bases short, with 25 bases between. The germline gives CDR1 DFQATT, CDR2 SNEGSKA (reference sequence). The CDR3 loop spans 16 amino acids. This CDR3 reads CSATLGGVNQTTEAFF. The CDR3 DNA follows: TGCAGTGCCACCCTCGGGGGCGTTAATCAAACAACTGAAGCTTTCTTT.

This clonotype was recorded at least ten times. CDR3 protein: CASSEWDGYTF. CDR3 nucleotides: TGTGCCAGCAGTGAATGGGATGGCTACACCTTC. V gene TRBV25-1 combines with J gene TRBJ1-2; D remains ambiguous. Trimming took 1 base from V and 6 from J, leaving 3 bases between them. The CDR3 runs 11 residues. The germline CDR1 and CDR2 sequences are MGHDK and SYGVNS.

This clonotype was picked up a small number of times. This chain connects TRBV2 to TRBJ1-2; 7 bases are shared with TRBD1. Losses at the gene ends were 5 bases for V and 2 bases for J; bases not matched to a gene: 8. Germline values: CDR1 SNHLY, CDR2 FYNNEI. The CDR3 is made up of 15 amino acids. The CDR3 loop is CASSSADRVNYGYTF. CDR3 nucleotide sequence: TGTGCCAGCAGTTCCGCAGACAGGGTAAACTATGGCTACACCTTC. Variable domain in full (rest from reference TRBV2 and TRBJ1-2): EPEVTQTPSHQVTQMGQEVILRCVPISNHLYFYWYRQILGQKVEFLVSFYNNEISEKSEIFDDQFSVERPDGSNFTLKIRSTKLEDSAMYFCASSSADRVNYGYTFGSGTRLTVV.

This chain joins TRBV5-4 and TRBJ2-1; D tentatively fits TRBD1 or TRBD2 (6 bases each). The CDR3 runs 12 residues. Germline loops: CDR1 SGHNT, CDR2 YYREEE (reference sequence). Trimming removed 2 bases at V and 12 bases at J, with 12 bases between. CDR3 loop: CASSFQGGGQFF. DNA of the CDR3: TGTGCCAGCAGCTTTCAAGGGGGAGGGCAGTTCTTC.

The rearrangement uses TRBV11-3 and TRBJ1-6, with 11 bases that match TRBD1. Trimming at V came to 1 base and at J to 9 bases, leaving 8 bases not matched to a gene. Germline V lookup: CDR1 SGHNT, CDR2 YENEEA. The CDR3 spans 17 residues. This CDR3 is CASSLVGPGQGGSPLHF. The CDR3 DNA reads as TGTGCCAGCAGCTTAGTTGGCCCGGGACAGGGGGGTTCACCCCTCCACTTT.

This clonotype was seen a few times. The rearrangement joins TRBV20-1 to TRBJ2-7; 11 bases line up with TRBD2. Germline CDR1 reads DFQATT; CDR2 reads SNEGSKA (reference sequence). Trimming at V came to 6 bases and at J to 2 bases, leaving 6 bases not matched to a gene. The CDR3 loop spans 14 amino acids. The CDR3 sequence: CSAELAGGPYEQYF. DNA of the CDR3: TGCAGTGCGGAATTAGCGGGAGGGCCCTACGAGCAGTACTTC.

This clonotype has a count of ten or more. The gene calls are TRBV6-5 and TRBJ2-7, with TRBD2 matching over 8 bases. Trimming cost V 4 bases and J 0 bases; bases outside gene matches: 5. Germline CDR1 MNHEY, CDR2 SVGAGI. This CDR3 contains 15 residues. In DNA, the CDR3 is TGTGCCAGCAGTTTAGCGGGGCCTCCCTCCTACGAGCAGTACTTC. Translation: CASSLAGPPSYEQYF.

The chain employs TRBV6-5 and TRBJ1-1; D may be TRBD1 (5 bases). V was trimmed by 6 bases and J by 6 bases, leaving 11 bases between them. Per the germline V gene, CDR1 is MNHEY and CDR2 is SVGAGI. The CDR3 contains 12 residues. CDR3 sequence (DNA): TGTGCCAGCAGCAGTCCGACAGCTGAAGCTTTCTTT. Encoded protein: CASSSPTAEAFF.

As to this clonotype: A junction boundary mismatches the germline segment, possibly from a read error. The genes are TRBV10-2 and TRBJ2-7; D gene unclear. Looked up from germline, CDR1 is WSHSY and CDR2 is SAAADI. The CDR3 contains 13 residues. The CDR3: CASSQGLDFEQYF. In DNA form, the CDR3 reads TGTGCCAGCAGCCAAGGGCTCGATTTCGAGCAGTACTTC.

About this clonotype: No conserved phenylalanine or tryptophan ends this CDR3, so it is likely a read error. The chain links TRBV29-1 to TRBJ1-2, with 8 bases matching TRBD1. CDR1 and CDR2 from the germline V gene are SQVTM and ANQGSEA. The CDR3 loop spans 15 amino acids. The CDR3 loop is CSVEDQDREDHGYTY. As DNA, the CDR3 is TGTAGCGTTGAAGATCAGGACAGGGAGGACCATGGCTACACCTAC.

The rearrangement links TRBV29-1 to TRBJ1-5; possibly TRBD1 for D (5 bases). From germline, CDR1 is SQVTM and CDR2 ANQGSEA. The CDR3 spans 16 residues. Trimming pared 0 bases from V and 5 bases from J, leaving 17 bases between. The CDR3 sequence: CSVEDTVQGTDQPQHF. In DNA, the CDR3 is TGCAGCGTTGAAGACACAGTGCAGGGCACAGATCAGCCCCAGCATTTT.

This chain connects TRBV11-1 to TRBJ1-2; the D gene is possibly TRBD1 (5 bases). The CDR3 length is 14 residues. From germline, CDR1 is SGHAT and CDR2 FQDESV (reference sequence). V was pared by 5 bases and J by 4 bases, with 14 bases between. CDR3: CASSAPGTFYGYTF. CDR3 coding DNA: TGTGCCAGCAGCGCCCCCGGGACTTTCTATGGCTACACCTTC.

This clonotype was seen repeatedly, ten times or more. V usage is TRBV12-3 or TRBV12-4 and J usage is TRBJ1-3; perhaps TRBD1 as D (6 bases). V dropped 5 bases and J dropped 2 bases, with 13 bases sitting between them. CDR3 length equals 15 residues. The DNA of the CDR3 is TGTGCCAGCAGTCTCTCGGGGGGCGCTGGAAACACCATATATTTT. It yields the protein CASSLSGGAGNTIYF.

This chain links TRBV12-3 or TRBV12-4 with TRBJ1-6; 10 nucleotides agree with TRBD1. The CDR3 sequence is 15 residues long. V was clipped by 6 bases and J by 8 bases; unmatched bases: 7. Written as DNA, the CDR3 is TGTGCCAGCAGCAGACAGGGGGCGCGGGATTCACCCCTCCACTTT. Encoded protein: CASSRQGARDSPLHF.

The J gene is TRBJ2-7, the V gene TRBV5-5, with D possibly being TRBD1 (5 bases). CDR3 length: 17 residues. Looked up from germline, CDR1 is SGHKS and CDR2 is YYEKEE (reference sequence). Trimming shortened V by 2 bases and J by 5 bases, and 23 bases separated the two germline ends. CDR3 sequence (DNA): TGTGCCAGCAGCTTTGCAAGGGTCCTCGATGGGGCCAACGAGCAGTACTTC. Encoded protein: CASSFARVLDGANEQYF. Full variable domain (outside the CDR3, taken from reference TRBV5-5 and TRBJ2-7): DAGVTQSPTHLIKTRGQQVTLRCSPISGHKSVSWYQQVLGQGPQFIFQYYEKEERGRGNFPDRFSARQFPNYSSELNVNALLLGDSALYLCASSFARVLDGANEQYFGPGTRLTVT.